Shown below are 12 T cell receptor beta chains from a single sample sequenced in a study of T-cell memory formation after mild COVID-19. TCRdb passed the 5' RACE reads through MiXCR, listing each CDR3 protein once. The sample contains roughly 110,000 distinct CDR3 sequences, over 10% of which appear only once. Sequences were obtained from PBMCs or a T cell subset sorted from them (not recorded which). The receptor source for this set is an adult woman who had mild COVID-19 (a few samples of this study predate the infection). Cell type and time point are not known.

This clonotype was found a few times. This chain joins TRBV7-6 and TRBJ1-2; 10 bases are a match to TRBD1. V shed 5 bases, J shed 0 bases, and the junction held 6 bases outside the gene matches. Germline CDR1 SGHVS, CDR2 FNYEAQ. This CDR3 spans 16 amino acids. CDR3 nucleotides: TGTGCCAGCAGCCCGGGACAGGGGATTGCTAACTATGGCTACACCTTC. Its translation: CASSPGQGIANYGYTF.

This clonotype showed up just once. The chain is built from TRBV7-9 and TRBJ2-1; D is undetermined. Germline V gene sequence: CDR1 SEHNR, CDR2 FQNEAQ (reference sequence). The V end was cut by 4 bases, the J end by 0 bases, with 16 bases between. There are 17 residues in the CDR3. The CDR3 DNA sequence: TGTGCCAGCAGCTCTCTAACGGCAGAGAGCTCCTACAATGAGCAGTTCTTC. It specifies CASSSLTAESSYNEQFF.

This clonotype has more than one count but fewer than ten. The V gene is TRBV7-8, the J gene TRBJ2-3, with 10 bases that match TRBD2. The germline gives CDR1 SGHVS, CDR2 FQNEAQ. The CDR3 runs 15 residues. The junction had 11 bases not matched to a gene; V was cut back by 6 bases and J by 8 bases. CDR3 bases: TGTGCCAGCAGAGAAGGACTAGCGGCAGGGGGTACGCAGTATTTT. It specifies CASREGLAAGGTQYF.

The CDR3 DNA reads TGTGCCAGCAGTTACTCCGGGCTAGCTGCCGCTACGCAGTATTTT. It yields the protein CASSYSGLAAATQYF. The chain carries TRBV6-5 and TRBJ2-3, with TRBD2 as a possible D gene (5 bases). Deletions cut 0 bases from V and 8 bases from J, with 15 bases between. This CDR3 is 15 amino acids long. Germline CDR1 and CDR2: MNHEY and SVGAGI.

This clonotype was counted only a few times. The chain is built from TRBV15 and TRBJ1-3, with D possibly matching TRBD1 (6 bases). From germline, CDR1 is LNHNV and CDR2 YYDKDF (reference sequence). Deletions cut 3 bases from V and 0 bases from J, with 9 bases between. This CDR3 spans 15 amino acids. CDR3 amino acids: CATSSDRYSGNTIYF. CDR3 bases: TGTGCCACCAGCAGTGACAGGTACTCTGGAAACACCATATATTTT.

In this sample, this clonotype turned up a few times. V gene TRBV27 combines with J gene TRBJ2-1; 15 bases fit TRBD2. The ends lost 8 bases at V and 8 bases at J; junction bases unmatched: 4. Looked up from germline, CDR1 is MNHEY and CDR2 is SMNVEV (reference sequence). The CDR3 length is 14 residues. The CDR3: CASGLAGGGDEQFF. Written as DNA, the CDR3 is TGTGCCAGCGGACTAGCGGGAGGGGGGGATGAGCAGTTCTTC.

The chain has TRBV12-3 or TRBV12-4 and TRBJ1-2; D gene unclear. V was pared by 2 bases and J by 8 bases, with 12 bases between. This CDR3 comprises 13 residues. CDR3 nucleotides: TGTGCCAGCAGTTTATCCGAGGGTTGGGGCTACACCTTC. Amino acids: CASSLSEGWGYTF.

This clonotype was found many times. V and J are TRBV4-1 and TRBJ2-5; no definite D call. Trimming cost V 1 base and J 1 base, with 4 bases left between them. CDR3 length equals 13 residues. CDR1 is MGHRA and CDR2 is YSYEKL in the germline V gene. DNA for the CDR3: TGCGCCAGCAGCCAAGCTCTCCAAGAGACCCAGTACTTC. Amino acids: CASSQALQETQYF.

The sample holds a few counts of this clonotype. The rearrangement joins TRBV9 to TRBJ2-1; D remains unclear. Germline CDR1 and CDR2: SGDLS and YYNGEE. V lost 3 bases, J lost 7 bases, and 5 bases lay in between. This CDR3 has 11 residues. The CDR3 DNA is TGTGCCAGCAGCGGTGATAATGAGCAGTTCTTC. It translates to CASSGDNEQFF.

The rearrangement links TRBV7-9 to TRBJ2-1, with D uncertain. Trimming shortened V by 0 bases and J by 15 bases, and 18 bases separated the two germline ends. The CDR3 consists of 14 residues. Germline lookup yields CDR1 SEHNR and CDR2 FQNEAQ (reference sequence). CDR3 protein: CASSLAYGPPQWFF. The CDR3 DNA is TGTGCCAGCAGCTTAGCCTATGGACCGCCGCAGTGGTTCTTC.

This clonotype came up a few times. CDR3 loop: CASSLPARQGALIAGANVLTF. In DNA, the CDR3 is TGTGCCAGCAGCTTGCCCGCCCGGCAGGGGGCTTTAATCGCTGGGGCCAACGTCCTGACTTTC. The rearrangement links TRBV5-5 to TRBJ2-6; 8 nucleotides agree with TRBD1. The CDR3 has 21 residues. In germline, CDR1 is SGHKS, CDR2 YYEKEE (reference sequence). With 1 base clipped from V and 2 bases from J, the junction kept 17 bases outside the gene matches.

The chain uses TRBV5-5 and TRBJ2-1; 7 bases match TRBD2. The V gene's germline CDR1 is SGHKS and CDR2 YYEKEE (reference sequence). The length of the CDR3 is 15 residues. J gave up 5 bases and V 2 bases, and 7 bases lay outside the gene matches. Written as DNA, the CDR3 is TGTGCCAGCAGCTTTGTTCTAGCGGACGACAATGAGCAGTTCTTC. This gives the protein CASSFVLADDNEQFF.